Included here is one T cell receptor beta chain sequence, with context. The sample is drawn from a study of blood T cell repertoires in COVID-19. About the study: Samples taken during acute and convalescent COVID-19 were collected in the United States, Italy and Spain. The analysed material was cDNA or gDNA that came from T cells, B-cell-depleted T cells, or PBMCs.

Germline CDR1 MDHEN, CDR2 SYDVKM. This CDR3 contains 14 residues. V was clipped by 7 bases and J by 2 bases, with 14 bases between them. In the study's own analysis: Nucleated cell number was recorded as an estimate derived from reference gene primer amplification. Sequencing was performed with immunoSEQ multiplex PCR; in TCRdb, only in-frame clones are kept and a portion is missing. V, J and clone size are taken as reported in that table, and D and trimming were inferred from the DNA itself. The repertoire has fewer than 120,000 clones, 76% of them found once; the top ten carry more than 3.5%. Material: peripheral blood. V usage is TRBV28 and J usage is TRBJ1-2, with a possible D match to TRBD1 (5 bases). The source is a woman older than 75 with acute or convalescent COVID-19. CDR3 in DNA: TGTGCCAGCACCCTGGGGGGAGGGAACTATGGCTACACCTTC. This translates into CASTLGGGNYGYTF.